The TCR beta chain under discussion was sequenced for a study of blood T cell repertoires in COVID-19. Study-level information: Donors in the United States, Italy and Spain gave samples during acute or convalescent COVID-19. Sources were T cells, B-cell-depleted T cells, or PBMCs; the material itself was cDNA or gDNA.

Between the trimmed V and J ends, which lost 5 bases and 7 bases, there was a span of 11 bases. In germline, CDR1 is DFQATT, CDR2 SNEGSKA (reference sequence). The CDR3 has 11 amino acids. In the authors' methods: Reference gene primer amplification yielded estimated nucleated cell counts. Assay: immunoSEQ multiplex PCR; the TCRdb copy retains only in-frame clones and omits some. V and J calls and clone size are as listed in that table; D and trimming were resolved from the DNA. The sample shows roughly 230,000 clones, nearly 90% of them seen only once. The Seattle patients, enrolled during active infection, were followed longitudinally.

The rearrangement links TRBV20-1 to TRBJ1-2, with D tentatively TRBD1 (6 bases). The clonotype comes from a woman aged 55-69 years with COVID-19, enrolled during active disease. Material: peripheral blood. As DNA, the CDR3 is TGCAGTGCTCCAGGGGTAACTGGCTACACCTTC. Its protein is CSAPGVTGYTF.